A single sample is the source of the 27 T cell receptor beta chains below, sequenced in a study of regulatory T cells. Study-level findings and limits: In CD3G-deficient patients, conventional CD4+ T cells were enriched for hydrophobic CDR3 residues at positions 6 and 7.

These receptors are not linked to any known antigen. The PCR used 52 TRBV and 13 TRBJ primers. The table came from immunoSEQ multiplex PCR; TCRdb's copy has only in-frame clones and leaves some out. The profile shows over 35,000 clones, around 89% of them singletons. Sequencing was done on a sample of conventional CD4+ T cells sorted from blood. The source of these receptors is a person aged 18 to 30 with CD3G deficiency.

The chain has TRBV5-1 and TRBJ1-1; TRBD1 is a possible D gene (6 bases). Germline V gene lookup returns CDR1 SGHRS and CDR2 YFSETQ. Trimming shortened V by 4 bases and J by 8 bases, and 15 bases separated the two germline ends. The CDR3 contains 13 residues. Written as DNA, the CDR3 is TGCGCCAGCAGCACCCAATCCGGGACAGAAGCTTTCTTT. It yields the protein CASSTQSGTEAFF.

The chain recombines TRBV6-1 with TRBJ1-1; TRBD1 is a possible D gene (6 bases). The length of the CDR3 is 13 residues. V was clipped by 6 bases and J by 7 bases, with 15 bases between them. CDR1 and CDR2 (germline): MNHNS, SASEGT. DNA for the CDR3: TGTGCCAGCAGCGTTACCGGGACACGTGAAGCTTTCTTT. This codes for CASSVTGTREAFF.

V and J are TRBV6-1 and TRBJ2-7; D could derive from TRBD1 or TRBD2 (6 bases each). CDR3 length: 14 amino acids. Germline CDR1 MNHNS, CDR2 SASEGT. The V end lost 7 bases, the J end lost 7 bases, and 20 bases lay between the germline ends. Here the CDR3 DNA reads TGTGCCAGCACGGCTATGAGGGGGGTCGGTGAGCAGTACTTC. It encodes CASTAMRGVGEQYF.

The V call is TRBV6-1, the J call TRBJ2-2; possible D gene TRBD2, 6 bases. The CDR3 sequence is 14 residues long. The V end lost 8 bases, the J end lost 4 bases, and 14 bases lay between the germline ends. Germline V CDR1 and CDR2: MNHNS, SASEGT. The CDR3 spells CASQKGRSTGELFF. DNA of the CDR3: TGTGCCAGCCAAAAGGGGAGGAGCACCGGGGAGCTGTTTTTT.

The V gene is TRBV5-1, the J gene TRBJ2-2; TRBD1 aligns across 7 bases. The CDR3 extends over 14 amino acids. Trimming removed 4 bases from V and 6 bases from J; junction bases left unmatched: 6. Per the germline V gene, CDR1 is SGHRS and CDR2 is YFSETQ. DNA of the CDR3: TGCGCCAGCAGCCTAACAGGGGATCCCGGGGAGCTGTTTTTT. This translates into CASSLTGDPGELFF. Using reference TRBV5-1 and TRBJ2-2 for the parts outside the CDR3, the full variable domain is KAGVTQTPRYLIKTRGQQVTLSCSPISGHRSVSWYQQTPGQGLQFLFEYFSETQRNKGNFPGRFSGRQFSNSRSEMNVSTLELGDSALYLCASSLTGDPGELFFGEGSRLTVL.

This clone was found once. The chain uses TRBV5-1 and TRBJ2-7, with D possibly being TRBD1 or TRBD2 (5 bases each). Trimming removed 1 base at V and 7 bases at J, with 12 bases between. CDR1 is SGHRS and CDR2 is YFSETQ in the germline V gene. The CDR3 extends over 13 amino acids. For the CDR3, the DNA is TGCGCCAGCAGCTTGATGTCGGGGCTGGAGCAGTACTTC. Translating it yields CASSLMSGLEQYF.

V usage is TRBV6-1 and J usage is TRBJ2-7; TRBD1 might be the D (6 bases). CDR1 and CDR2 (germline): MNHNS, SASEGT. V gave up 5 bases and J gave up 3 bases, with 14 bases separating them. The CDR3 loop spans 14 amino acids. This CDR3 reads CASSFGTPNYEQYF. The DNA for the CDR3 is TGTGCCAGCAGTTTTGGGACACCAAACTACGAGCAGTACTTC.

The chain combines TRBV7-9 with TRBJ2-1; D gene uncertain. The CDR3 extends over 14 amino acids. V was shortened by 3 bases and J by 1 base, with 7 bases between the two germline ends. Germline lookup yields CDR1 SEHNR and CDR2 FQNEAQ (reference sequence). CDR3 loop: CASSLTQSYNEQFF. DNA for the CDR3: TGTGCCAGCAGCTTGACACAGTCCTACAATGAGCAGTTCTTC. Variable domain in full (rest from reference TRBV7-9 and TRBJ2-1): DTGVSQNPRHKITKRGQNVTFRCDPISEHNRLYWYRQTLGQGPEFLTYFQNEAQLEKSRLLSDRFSAERPKGSFSTLEIQRTEQGDSAMYLCASSLTQSYNEQFFGPGTRLTVL.

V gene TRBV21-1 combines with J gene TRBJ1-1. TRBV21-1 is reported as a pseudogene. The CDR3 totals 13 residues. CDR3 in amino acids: CASSIPTGTEAFF. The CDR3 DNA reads TGTGCCAGCAGCATCCCGACGGGTACTGAAGCTTTCTTT.

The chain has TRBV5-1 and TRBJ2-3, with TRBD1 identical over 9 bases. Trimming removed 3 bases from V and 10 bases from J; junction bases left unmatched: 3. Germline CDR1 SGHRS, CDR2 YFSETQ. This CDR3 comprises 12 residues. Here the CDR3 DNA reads TGCGCCAGCAGCTCGGGACAGGGTGCGCAGTATTTT. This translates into CASSSGQGAQYF.

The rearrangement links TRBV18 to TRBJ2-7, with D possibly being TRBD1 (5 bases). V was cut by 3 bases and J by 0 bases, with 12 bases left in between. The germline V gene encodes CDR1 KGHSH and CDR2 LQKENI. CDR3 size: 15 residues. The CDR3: CASSPGQGSSYEQYF. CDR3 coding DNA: TGTGCCAGCTCACCCGGCCAGGGTAGCTCCTACGAGCAGTACTTC.

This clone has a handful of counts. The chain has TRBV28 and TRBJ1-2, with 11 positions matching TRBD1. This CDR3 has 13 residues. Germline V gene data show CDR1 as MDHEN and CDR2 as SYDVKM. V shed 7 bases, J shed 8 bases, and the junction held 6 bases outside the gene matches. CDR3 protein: CASTVDRGLGYTF. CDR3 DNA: TGTGCCAGCACCGTGGACAGGGGGCTAGGCTACACCTTC.

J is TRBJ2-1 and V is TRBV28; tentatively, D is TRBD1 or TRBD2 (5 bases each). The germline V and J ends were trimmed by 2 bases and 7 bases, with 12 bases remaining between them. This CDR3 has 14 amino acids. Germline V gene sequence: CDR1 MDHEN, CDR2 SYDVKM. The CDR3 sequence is CASSLGGTLNEQFF. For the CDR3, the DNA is TGTGCCAGCAGTTTAGGGGGAACGTTGAATGAGCAGTTCTTC. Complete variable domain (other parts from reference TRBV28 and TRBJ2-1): DVKVTQSSRYLVKRTGEKVFLECVQDMDHENMFWYRQDPGLGLRLIYFSYDVKMKEKGDIPEGYSVSREKKERFSLILESASTNQTSMYLCASSLGGTLNEQFFGPGTRLTVL.

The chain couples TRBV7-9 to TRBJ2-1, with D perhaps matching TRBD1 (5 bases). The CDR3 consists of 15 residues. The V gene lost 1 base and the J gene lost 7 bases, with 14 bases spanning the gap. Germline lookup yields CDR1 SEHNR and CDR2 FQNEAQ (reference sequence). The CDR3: CASSLVDGRVNEQFF. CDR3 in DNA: TGTGCCAGCAGCTTAGTAGACGGCAGGGTGAATGAGCAGTTCTTC.

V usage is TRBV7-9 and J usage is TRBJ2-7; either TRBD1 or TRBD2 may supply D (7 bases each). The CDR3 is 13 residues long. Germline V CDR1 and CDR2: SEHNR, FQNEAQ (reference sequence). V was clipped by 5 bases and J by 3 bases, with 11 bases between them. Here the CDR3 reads CASSPGGGYEQYF. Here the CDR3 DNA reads TGTGCCAGCAGCCCAGGGGGGGGCTACGAGCAGTACTTC.

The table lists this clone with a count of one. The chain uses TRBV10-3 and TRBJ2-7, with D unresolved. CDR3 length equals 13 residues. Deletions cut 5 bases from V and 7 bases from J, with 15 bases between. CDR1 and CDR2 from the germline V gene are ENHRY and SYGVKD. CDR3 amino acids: CAISLERMREQYF. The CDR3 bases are TGTGCCATCAGTCTCGAGAGGATGAGAGAGCAGTACTTC.

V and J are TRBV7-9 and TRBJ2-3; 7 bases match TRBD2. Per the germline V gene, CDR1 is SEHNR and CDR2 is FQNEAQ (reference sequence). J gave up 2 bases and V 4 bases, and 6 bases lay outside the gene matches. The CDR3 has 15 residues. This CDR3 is CASSYSGFNTDTQYF. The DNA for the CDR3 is TGTGCCAGCAGCTATAGCGGGTTCAACACAGATACGCAGTATTTT.

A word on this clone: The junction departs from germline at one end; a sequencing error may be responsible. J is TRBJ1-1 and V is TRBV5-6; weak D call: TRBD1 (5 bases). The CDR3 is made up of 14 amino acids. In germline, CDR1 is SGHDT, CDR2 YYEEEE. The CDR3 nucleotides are TGTGCCAGCCGTTCCGGCAGGGAAAACAATGAAGCTTTCTTT. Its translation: CASRSGRENNEAFF.

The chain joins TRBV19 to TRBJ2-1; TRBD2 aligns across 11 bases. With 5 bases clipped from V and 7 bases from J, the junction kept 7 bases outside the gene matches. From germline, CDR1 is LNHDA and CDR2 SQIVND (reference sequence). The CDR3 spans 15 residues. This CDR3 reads CASSDPSGGKNEQFF. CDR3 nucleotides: TGTGCCAGTAGTGATCCTAGCGGGGGGAAGAATGAGCAGTTCTTC.

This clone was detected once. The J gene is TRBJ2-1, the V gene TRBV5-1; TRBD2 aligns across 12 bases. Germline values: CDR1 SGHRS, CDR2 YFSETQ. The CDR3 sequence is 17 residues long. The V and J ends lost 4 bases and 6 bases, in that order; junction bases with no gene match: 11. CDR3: CASSLASGRARGNEQFF. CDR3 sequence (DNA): TGCGCCAGCAGCCTGGCTAGCGGGAGGGCCCGCGGCAATGAGCAGTTCTTC.

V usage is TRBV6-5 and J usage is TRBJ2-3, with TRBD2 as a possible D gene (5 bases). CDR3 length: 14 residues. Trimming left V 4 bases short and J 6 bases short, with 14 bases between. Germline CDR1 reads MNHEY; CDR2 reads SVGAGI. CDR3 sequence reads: CASSSRGPEDTQYF. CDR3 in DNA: TGTGCCAGCAGTTCCCGAGGGCCCGAGGATACGCAGTATTTT.

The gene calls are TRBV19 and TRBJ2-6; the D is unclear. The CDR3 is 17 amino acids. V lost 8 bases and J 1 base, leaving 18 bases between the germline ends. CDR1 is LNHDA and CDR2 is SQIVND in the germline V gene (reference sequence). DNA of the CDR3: TGTGCCAGTTCCCGCAAGGTGTGGGCGTCTGGGGCCAACGTCCTGACTTTC. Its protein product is CASSRKVWASGANVLTF.

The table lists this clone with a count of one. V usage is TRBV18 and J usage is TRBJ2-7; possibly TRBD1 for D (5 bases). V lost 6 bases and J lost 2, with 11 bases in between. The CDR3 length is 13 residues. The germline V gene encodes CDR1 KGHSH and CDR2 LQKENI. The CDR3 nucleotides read TGTGCCAGCTCTGTAGGGGTAACCTACGAGCAGTACTTC. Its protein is CASSVGVTYEQYF.

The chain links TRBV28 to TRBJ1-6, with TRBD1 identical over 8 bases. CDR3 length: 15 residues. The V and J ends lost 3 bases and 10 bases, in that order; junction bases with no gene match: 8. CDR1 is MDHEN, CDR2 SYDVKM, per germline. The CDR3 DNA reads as TGTGCCAGCAGTTTTGGGACAGGACGGAAATCACCCCTCCACTTT. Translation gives CASSFGTGRKSPLHF.

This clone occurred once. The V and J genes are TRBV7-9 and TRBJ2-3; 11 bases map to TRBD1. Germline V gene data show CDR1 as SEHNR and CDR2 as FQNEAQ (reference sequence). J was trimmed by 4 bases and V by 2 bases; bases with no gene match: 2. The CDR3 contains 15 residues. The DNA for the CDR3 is TGTGCCAGCAGCTTAATGGGACAGGGGGCAGATACGCAGTATTTT. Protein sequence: CASSLMGQGADTQYF.

CDR3 amino acids: CSASRGAEAFF. In nucleotides, the CDR3 is TGCAGTGCTAGTCGGGGTGCTGAAGCTTTCTTT. This chain uses TRBV20-1 with TRBJ1-1; no firm D call. The germline gives CDR1 DFQATT, CDR2 SNEGSKA (reference sequence). The CDR3 runs to 11 residues. V was pared by 3 bases and J by 6 bases, with 8 bases between.

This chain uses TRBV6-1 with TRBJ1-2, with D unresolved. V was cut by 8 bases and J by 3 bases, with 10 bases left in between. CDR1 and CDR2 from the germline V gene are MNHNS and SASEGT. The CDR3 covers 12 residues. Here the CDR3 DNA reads TGTGCCAGCGGCCGTAAGGACTATGGCTACACCTTC. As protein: CASGRKDYGYTF.